This entry describes one T cell receptor beta chain. Other DNA variants within this sample encode the same CDR3. Per the authors' pipeline: Using reference gene primer amplification, nucleated cell counts were estimated. Produced via immunoSEQ multiplex PCR; TCRdb's table is partial and in-frame only. V and J calls and clone size are as listed in that table; D and trimming were resolved from the DNA. The sample has tens of thousands of clones, less than 90% seen once. This sample is drawn from a study of blood T cell repertoires in COVID-19. About the research overall: Researchers got acute and convalescent COVID-19 samples from the United States, Italy and Spain. T cells, B-cell-depleted T cells, or PBMCs supplied cDNA or gDNA.

Germline V lookup: CDR1 LNHDA, CDR2 SQIVND (reference sequence). V lost 6 bases to trimming and J lost 4 bases, with 10 bases between them. The CDR3 contains 13 residues. The V gene is TRBV19, the J gene TRBJ1-5; no reliable D call. The sequence derives from a human donor in a cohort sampled during active COVID-19. Input material: peripheral blood. CDR3 protein: CASSNRENQPQHF. CDR3 DNA sequence: TGTGCCAGTAGCAACAGAGAGAATCAGCCCCAGCATTTT.